These 29 T cell receptor beta chains share one sample of origin, sequenced in a study of beta chain features in type 1 diabetes. The entirety of the isolated RNA underwent reverse transcription, so expressed TCRB transcripts were sequenced. Clones were read by immunoSEQ multiplex PCR, and TCRdb kept only the in-frame ones, dropping some. The sample includes about 320,000 clones, less than 15% of them seen just once. Sequenced input: central memory CD4+ T cells from blood. All receptors derive from a man younger than 40 in good health.

This clone was picked up a small number of times. The V gene is TRBV7-2, the J gene TRBJ1-6, with D unresolved. The CDR3 sequence is 14 residues long. V shed 2 bases and J shed 13 bases, with 15 bases lying between them. CDR1 SGHTA and CDR2 FQGNSA come from the germline V gene. CDR3 in DNA: TGTGCCAGCAGCTTATCCCCCACTAGCCGTCCCCTCCACTTT. It codes for CASSLSPTSRPLHF.

This clone was observed a handful of times. The chain combines TRBV4-3 with TRBJ2-1; D is perhaps TRBD1 or TRBD2 (5 bases each). This CDR3 spans 15 amino acids. Germline V gene lookup returns CDR1 LGHNA and CDR2 YSLEER. The ends were cut back, 5 bases at V and 6 bases at J, with 17 bases in the middle. The CDR3 DNA sequence: TGCGCCAGCAGCTTGGGGCCCGGAGGACTCAATGAGCAGTTCTTC. It yields the protein CASSLGPGGLNEQFF.

The rearrangement joins TRBV29-1 to TRBJ1-1; 10 bases agree with TRBD1. The length of the CDR3 is 15 residues. Unmatched junction bases numbered 14, after V lost 7 bases and J lost 6 bases. CDR1 and CDR2 from the germline V gene are SQVTM and ANQGSEA. CDR3 sequence reads: CSADGRQGAYAEAFF. CDR3 nucleotide sequence: TGCAGCGCCGATGGAAGACAGGGGGCGTACGCTGAAGCTTTCTTT.

There are a few counts of this clone. The chain joins TRBV7-9 to TRBJ2-7; D unclear. The CDR3 spans 15 residues. V was clipped by 3 bases and J by 6 bases, with 18 bases between them. Germline values: CDR1 SEHNR, CDR2 FQNEAQ (reference sequence). CDR3 protein: CASSFGRAGQTEQYF. CDR3 DNA sequence: TGTGCCAGCAGCTTCGGTCGGGCCGGCCAAACCGAGCAGTACTTC.

As concerns this clone: A read error likely explains this, since a far larger clone differs by one base. The genes are TRBV6-5 and TRBJ2-1; the match to TRBD2 covers 11 bases. CDR3 length: 15 residues. Trimming at V came to 5 bases and at J to 0 bases, leaving 0 bases not matched to a gene. Germline V gene data show CDR1 as MNHEY and CDR2 as SVGAGI. The DNA of the CDR3 is TGTGCCAGCAGTACTAGCGGGAGCTCCTACAATGAGCAGTTCTTC. It is translated as CASSTSGSSYNEQFF.

A few counts support this clone. The J gene is TRBJ2-7, the V gene TRBV2, with TRBD1 identical over 7 bases. V was clipped by 5 bases and J by 9 bases; unmatched bases: 4. This CDR3 spans 11 amino acids. In germline, CDR1 is SNHLY, CDR2 FYNNEI. The CDR3 is CASSRDRLQYF. In DNA form, the CDR3 reads TGTGCCAGCAGTAGGGACAGATTGCAGTACTTC.

This clone appeared a few times. The gene calls are TRBV5-1 and TRBJ2-1; D gene uncertain. V was cut by 7 bases and J by 0 bases, with 8 bases left in between. CDR3 length: 13 amino acids. Looked up from germline, CDR1 is SGHRS and CDR2 is YFSETQ. The CDR3 DNA sequence: TGCGCCAGCTGTGAAGGCTCCTACAATGAGCAGTTCTTC. As protein: CASCEGSYNEQFF.

The gene calls are TRBV4-1 and TRBJ2-3; TRBD2 is a possible D gene (6 bases). V dropped 4 bases and J dropped 0 bases, with 17 bases sitting between them. The CDR3 loop spans 17 amino acids. Germline V lookup: CDR1 MGHRA, CDR2 YSYEKL. The CDR3 is CASSRGMTESSTDTQYF. The CDR3 nucleotides are TGCGCCAGCAGCCGCGGGATGACGGAGTCTAGCACAGATACGCAGTATTTT.

In its sample, this clone was seen a few times. This chain uses TRBV4-2 with TRBJ1-1; D unclear. This CDR3 is 14 amino acids long. The V end was cut by 1 base, the J end by 6 bases, with 12 bases between. Germline-derived CDR1 and CDR2 are LGHNA and YNFKEQ. The CDR3 DNA is TGTGCCAGCAGCCAAGTCGCGGAACTATCTGAAGCTTTCTTT. It specifies CASSQVAELSEAFF.

The gene calls are TRBV6-6 and TRBJ1-4; weak D call: TRBD1 (5 bases). CDR3 length: 15 residues. Trimming cost V 0 bases and J 7 bases, with 12 bases left between them. The germline V gene encodes CDR1 MNHNY and CDR2 SVGAGI (reference sequence). Here the CDR3 reads CASSYSTGDGEKLFF. The DNA for the CDR3 is TGTGCCAGCAGTTACTCGACGGGGGATGGTGAAAAACTGTTTTTT.

This clone was seen a few times. The chain uses TRBV5-1 and TRBJ2-2; D remains unclear. V was cut by 9 bases and J by 4 bases, with 10 bases left in between. This CDR3 comprises 12 residues. Germline values: CDR1 SGHRS, CDR2 YFSETQ. The CDR3 coding sequence is TGCGCCACCCCGGGTACCACCGGGGAGCTGTTTTTT. Encoded protein: CATPGTTGELFF. Looking up the rest from reference TRBV5-1 and TRBJ2-2 gives the full variable domain: KAGVTQTPRYLIKTRGQQVTLSCSPISGHRSVSWYQQTPGQGLQFLFEYFSETQRNKGNFPGRFSGRQFSNSRSEMNVSTLELGDSALYLCATPGTTGELFFGEGSRLTVL.

Of note for this clone: The sample carries other DNA sequences with the same CDR3. The chain is built from TRBV7-2 and TRBJ2-1; D is unresolved. Germline V lookup: CDR1 SGHTA, CDR2 FQGNSA. The V end lost 1 base, the J end lost 2 bases, and 12 bases lay between the germline ends. This CDR3 is 16 amino acids long. The CDR3 is CASSLVSGGTYNEQFF. DNA for the CDR3: TGTGCCAGCAGCTTAGTGTCTGGCGGTACCTACAATGAGCAGTTCTTC.

Only a few counts were recorded for this clone. The chain combines TRBV5-8 with TRBJ2-7; weak D call: TRBD1 (6 bases). V dropped 0 bases and J dropped 6 bases, with 16 bases sitting between them. CDR3 length: 15 amino acids. Germline V gene sequence: CDR1 SGHTS, CDR2 YDEGEE. CDR3 sequence: CASSLATGRSGEQYF. The CDR3 nucleotides are TGTGCCAGCAGCTTGGCAACAGGGAGATCGGGCGAGCAGTACTTC.

J is TRBJ1-1 and V is TRBV7-2; 9 bases match TRBD1. V lost 7 bases and J lost 7; bases outside the gene matches: 4. The CDR3 runs 12 residues. Germline lookup yields CDR1 SGHTA and CDR2 FQGNSA. In DNA, the CDR3 is TGTGCCAGCAACACAGGGGGCGGTGAAGCTTTCTTT. Protein product: CASNTGGGEAFF.

The chain carries TRBV6-4 and TRBJ2-2, with D unresolved. Deletions cut 4 bases from V and 4 bases from J, with 4 bases between. Germline CDR1 MRHNA, CDR2 SNTAGT. The CDR3 has 12 amino acids. CDR3 residues: CASSAVTGELFF. The CDR3 coding sequence is TGTGCCAGCAGTGCGGTCACCGGGGAGCTGTTTTTT.

A few counts support this clone. The chain combines TRBV7-7 with TRBJ2-5, with D unresolved. Germline V gives CDR1 SSHAT, CDR2 FNYEAQ (reference sequence). Trimming shortened V by 4 bases and J by 0 bases, and 0 bases separated the two germline ends. The CDR3 is made up of 11 amino acids. The CDR3 region has the DNA TGTGCCAGCAGCTACCAAGAGACCCAGTACTTC. This translates into CASSYQETQYF.

The chain recombines TRBV7-2 with TRBJ1-1; 7 bases map to TRBD1. Germline values: CDR1 SGHTA, CDR2 FQGNSA. V trimming: 1 base; J trimming: 4 bases; junction bases outside the gene matches: 6. The CDR3 covers 15 residues. Here the CDR3 reads CASSLEGTATTEAFF. CDR3 sequence (DNA): TGTGCCAGCAGCTTAGAAGGGACAGCGACCACTGAAGCTTTCTTT.

The chain couples TRBV7-8 to TRBJ1-2; D remains ambiguous. Trimming removed 4 bases from V and 8 bases from J, with 11 bases in between. The germline gives CDR1 SGHVS, CDR2 FQNEAQ. The CDR3 has 12 residues. CDR3 DNA sequence: TGTGCCAGCAGCTCATTCTCGCGCGGCTACACCTTC. This translates into CASSSFSRGYTF.

This chain joins TRBV11-3 and TRBJ1-2, with 10 bases identical to TRBD1. With 1 base clipped from V and 5 bases from J, the junction kept 1 base outside the gene matches. CDR1 SGHNT and CDR2 YENEEA come from the germline V gene. The length of the CDR3 is 14 residues. The CDR3 region is CASSLGTGGYGYTF. The CDR3 nucleotides are TGTGCCAGCAGCTTAGGGACAGGGGGTTATGGCTACACCTTC.

V is TRBV5-1 and J is TRBJ2-1; D gene ambiguous. The CDR3 consists of 12 residues. Looked up from germline, CDR1 is SGHRS and CDR2 is YFSETQ. V was shortened by 4 bases and J by 4 bases, with 6 bases between the two germline ends. CDR3 protein: CASSPEYNEQFF. In nucleotides, the CDR3 is TGCGCCAGCAGCCCAGAGTACAATGAGCAGTTCTTC.

This clone has a handful of counts. The chain links TRBV7-9 to TRBJ1-3; D possibly corresponds to TRBD1 (5 bases). The CDR3 covers 16 residues. Deletions cut 5 bases from V and 3 bases from J, with 17 bases between. CDR1 SEHNR and CDR2 FQNEAQ come from the germline V gene (reference sequence). CDR3 DNA: TGTGCCAGCAGCCGTGAGGGGATAAGTGTTGGAAACACCATATATTTT. As protein: CASSREGISVGNTIYF.

This clone was counted once. The J gene is TRBJ1-5, the V gene TRBV5-1, with D unresolved. The CDR3 contains 13 residues. CDR1 SGHRS and CDR2 YFSETQ come from the germline V gene. Trimming took 4 bases from V and 0 from J, leaving 5 bases between them. The CDR3 is CASSSDSNQPQHF. DNA of the CDR3: TGCGCCAGCAGCAGTGATAGCAATCAGCCCCAGCATTTT.

Worth noting for this clone: The same CDR3 arises from other DNA sequences in this sample as well. The V and J genes are TRBV11-3 and TRBJ2-2; the D is unclear. The V gene lost 1 base and the J gene lost 5 bases, with 5 bases spanning the gap. CDR1 and CDR2 from the germline V gene are SGHNT and YENEEA. The CDR3 consists of 13 residues. The CDR3 DNA is TGTGCCAGCAGCTTAGCGGGTACCGGGGAGCTGTTTTTT. This codes for CASSLAGTGELFF.

The V and J genes are TRBV5-6 and TRBJ2-5, with TRBD2 identical over 7 bases. V lost 0 bases and J lost 0; bases outside the gene matches: 5. The CDR3 contains 16 residues. The germline CDR1 and CDR2 sequences are SGHDT and YYEEEE. The CDR3, as DNA: TGTGCCAGCAGCTTGGTGTTAGCGGGTTACCAAGAGACCCAGTACTTC. Translating gives CASSLVLAGYQETQYF.

This chain links TRBV4-2 with TRBJ2-5, with 10 bases lining up with TRBD2. Looked up from germline, CDR1 is LGHNA and CDR2 is YNFKEQ. CDR3 length: 16 amino acids. The V gene end was trimmed by 2 bases and the J gene end by 0 bases; junction bases not matched to a gene: 3. The CDR3 DNA sequence: TGTGCCAGCAGCCAAAGGACTAGCGGAAACCAAGAGACCCAGTACTTC. It encodes CASSQRTSGNQETQYF.

This chain connects TRBV19 to TRBJ2-5; D is possibly TRBD1 (5 bases). V shed 3 bases and J shed 2 bases, with 7 bases lying between them. This CDR3 has 13 amino acids. The V gene's germline CDR1 is LNHDA and CDR2 SQIVND (reference sequence). CDR3 sequence reads: CASSIRQQETQYF. In DNA, the CDR3 is TGTGCCAGTAGTATCCGACAGCAAGAGACCCAGTACTTC. The variable domain in full, completed from reference TRBV19 and TRBJ2-5, reads DGGITQSPKYLFRKEGQNVTLSCEQNLNHDAMYWYRQDPGQGLRLIYYSQIVNDFQKGDIAEGYSVSREKKESFPLTVTSAQKNPTAFYLCASSIRQQETQYFGPGTRLLVL.

The chain links TRBV4-3 to TRBJ2-1, with D possibly being TRBD2 (7 bases). Germline loops: CDR1 LGHNA, CDR2 YSLEER. CDR3 length equals 17 residues. V dropped 0 bases and J dropped 7 bases, with 19 bases sitting between them. Written as DNA, the CDR3 is TGCGCCAGCAGCCAAGAAACGGGGGCTAGCGGAGGTAATGAGCAGTTCTTC. Its protein product is CASSQETGASGGNEQFF.

The rearrangement joins TRBV18 to TRBJ1-1; D is uncertain. CDR1 is KGHSH and CDR2 is LQKENI in the germline V gene. Trimming stripped 5 bases from V and 10 bases from J, with 17 bases between. There are 13 residues in the CDR3. Here the CDR3 DNA reads TGTGCCAGCTCATCTGGACCCACCCTGGGAGCTTTCTTT. Amino acids: CASSSGPTLGAFF.

This clone has a count of ten or more. This rearrangement joins TRBV9 to TRBJ1-5; 9 bases fit TRBD1. Germline V CDR1 and CDR2: SGDLS, YYNGEE. The CDR3 has 17 residues. V lost 4 bases to trimming and J lost 3 bases; unmatched junction nucleotides: 11. The CDR3 reads CASSPHADRGDNQPQHF. The CDR3 nucleotides read TGTGCCAGCAGCCCACACGCCGACAGGGGGGACAATCAGCCCCAGCATTTT.